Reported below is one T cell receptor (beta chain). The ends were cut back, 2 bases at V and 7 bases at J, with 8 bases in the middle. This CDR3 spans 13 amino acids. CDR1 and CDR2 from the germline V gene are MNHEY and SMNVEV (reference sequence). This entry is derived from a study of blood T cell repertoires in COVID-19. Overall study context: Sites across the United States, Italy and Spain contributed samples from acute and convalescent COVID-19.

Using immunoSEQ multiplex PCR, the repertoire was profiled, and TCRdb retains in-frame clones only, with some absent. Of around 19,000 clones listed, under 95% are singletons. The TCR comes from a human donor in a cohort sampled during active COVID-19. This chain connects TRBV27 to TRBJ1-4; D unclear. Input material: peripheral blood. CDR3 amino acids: CASSLRGTEKLFF. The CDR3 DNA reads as TGTGCCAGCAGTTTACGGGGTACTGAAAAACTGTTTTTT.